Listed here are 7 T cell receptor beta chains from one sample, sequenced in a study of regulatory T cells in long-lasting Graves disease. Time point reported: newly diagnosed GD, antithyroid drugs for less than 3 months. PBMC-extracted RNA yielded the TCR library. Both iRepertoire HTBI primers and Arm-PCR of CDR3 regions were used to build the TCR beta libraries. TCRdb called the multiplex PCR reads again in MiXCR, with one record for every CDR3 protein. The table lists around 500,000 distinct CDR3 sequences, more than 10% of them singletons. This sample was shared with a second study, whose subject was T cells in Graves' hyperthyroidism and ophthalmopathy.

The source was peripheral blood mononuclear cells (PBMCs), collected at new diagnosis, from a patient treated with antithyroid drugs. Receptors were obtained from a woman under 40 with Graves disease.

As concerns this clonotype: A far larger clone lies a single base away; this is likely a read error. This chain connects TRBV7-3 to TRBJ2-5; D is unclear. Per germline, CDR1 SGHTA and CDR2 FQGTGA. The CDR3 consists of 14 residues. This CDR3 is CVSSLVRIQETQYF. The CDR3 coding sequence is TGTGTCAGCAGCTTAGTTCGGATCCAAGAGACCCAGTACTTC.

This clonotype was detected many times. The chain's CDR3 is CSVGRQSHEQFF. The CDR3 coding sequence is TGCAGCGTTGGTAGGCAGTCCCATGAGCAGTTCTTC. The chain recombines TRBV29-1 with TRBJ2-1; D gene ambiguous. Germline V lookup: CDR1 SQVTM, CDR2 ANQGSEA. Between the trimmed V and J ends, which lost 4 bases and 8 bases, there was a span of 12 bases. The CDR3 has 12 amino acids.

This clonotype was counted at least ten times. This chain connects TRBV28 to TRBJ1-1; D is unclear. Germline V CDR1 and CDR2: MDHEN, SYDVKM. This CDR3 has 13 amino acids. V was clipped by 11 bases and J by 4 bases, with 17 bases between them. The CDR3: CAAGASLPTEAFF. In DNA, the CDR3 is TGTGCCGCGGGCGCTTCACTTCCCACTGAAGCTTTCTTT.

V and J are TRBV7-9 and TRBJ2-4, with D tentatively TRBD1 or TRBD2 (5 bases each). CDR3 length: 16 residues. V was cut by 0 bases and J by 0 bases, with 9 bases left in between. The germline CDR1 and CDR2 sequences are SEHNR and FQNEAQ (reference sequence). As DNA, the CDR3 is TGTGCCAGCAGCTTAGCGGGGGATTTAGCCAAAAACATTCAGTACTTC. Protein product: CASSLAGDLAKNIQYF.

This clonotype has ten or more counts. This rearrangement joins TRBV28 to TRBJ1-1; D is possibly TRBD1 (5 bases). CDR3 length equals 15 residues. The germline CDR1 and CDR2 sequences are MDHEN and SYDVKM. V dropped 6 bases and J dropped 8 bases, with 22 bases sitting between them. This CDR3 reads CASSPTLGPGSEAFF. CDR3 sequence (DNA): TGTGCCAGCAGCCCTACCTTGGGGCCCGGCTCGGAAGCTTTCTTT.

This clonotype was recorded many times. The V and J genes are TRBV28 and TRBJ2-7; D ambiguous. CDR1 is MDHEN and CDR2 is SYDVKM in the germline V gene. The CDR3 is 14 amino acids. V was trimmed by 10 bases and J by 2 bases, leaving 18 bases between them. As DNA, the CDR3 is TGTGCCACCACGGACGACCGAAGAACCTACGAGCAGTACTTC. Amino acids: CATTDDRRTYEQYF. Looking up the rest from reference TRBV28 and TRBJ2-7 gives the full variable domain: DVKVTQSSRYLVKRTGEKVFLECVQDMDHENMFWYRQDPGLGLRLIYFSYDVKMKEKGDIPEGYSVSREKKERFSLILESASTNQTSMYLCATTDDRRTYEQYFGPGTRLTVT.

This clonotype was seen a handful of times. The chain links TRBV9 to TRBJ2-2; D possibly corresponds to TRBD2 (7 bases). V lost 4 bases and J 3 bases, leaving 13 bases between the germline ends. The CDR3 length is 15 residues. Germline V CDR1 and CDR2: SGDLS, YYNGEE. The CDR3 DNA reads TGTGCCAGCAGCCCCCCGGGGGGCTACACCGGGGAGCTGTTTTTT. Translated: CASSPPGGYTGELFF.